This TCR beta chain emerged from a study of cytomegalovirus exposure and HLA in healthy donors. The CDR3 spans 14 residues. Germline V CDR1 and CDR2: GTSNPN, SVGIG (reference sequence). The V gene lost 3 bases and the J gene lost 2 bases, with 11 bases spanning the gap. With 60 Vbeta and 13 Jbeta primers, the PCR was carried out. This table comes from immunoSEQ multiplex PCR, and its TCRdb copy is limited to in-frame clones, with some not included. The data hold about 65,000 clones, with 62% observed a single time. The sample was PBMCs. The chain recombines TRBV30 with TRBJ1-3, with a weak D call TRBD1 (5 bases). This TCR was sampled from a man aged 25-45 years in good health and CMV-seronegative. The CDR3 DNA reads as TGTGCCTGGAGCGGGGGAGGGGCTGGAAACACCATATATTTT. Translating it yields CAWSGGGAGNTIYF.